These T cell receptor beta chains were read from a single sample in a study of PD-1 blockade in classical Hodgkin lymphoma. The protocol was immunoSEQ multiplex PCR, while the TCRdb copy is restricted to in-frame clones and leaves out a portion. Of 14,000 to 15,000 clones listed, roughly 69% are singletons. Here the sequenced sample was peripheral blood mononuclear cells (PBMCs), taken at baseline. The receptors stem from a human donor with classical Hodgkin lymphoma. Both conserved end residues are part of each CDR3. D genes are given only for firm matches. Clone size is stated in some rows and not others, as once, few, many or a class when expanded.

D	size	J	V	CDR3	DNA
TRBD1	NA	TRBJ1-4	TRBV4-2	CASSQAGQGRGEKLFF	TGTGCCAGCAGCCAAGCGGGACAGGGTAGGGGTGAAAAACTGTTTTTT
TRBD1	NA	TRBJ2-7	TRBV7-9	CASSFSGTGVDEQYF	TGTGCCAGCAGCTTCTCCGGGACAGGGGTTGACGAGCAGTACTTC
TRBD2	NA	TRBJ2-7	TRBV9	CASSVGAGDSYEQYF	TGTGCCAGCAGTGTTGGAGCGGGAGACTCCTACGAGCAGTACTTC
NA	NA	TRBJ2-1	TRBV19	CASSITRKNEQFF	TGTGCCAGTAGTATAACCCGCAAGAATGAGCAGTTCTTC
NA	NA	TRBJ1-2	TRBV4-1	CASSQEGLLQGGYTF	TGCGCCAGCAGCCAAGAGGGCCTTCTACAAGGTGGCTACACCTTC
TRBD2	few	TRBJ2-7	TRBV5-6	CASSLRAGGFSDEQYF	TGTGCCAGCAGCTTGCGCGCGGGAGGTTTCTCGGACGAGCAGTACTTC
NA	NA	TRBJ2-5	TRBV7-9	CASSSTDRDGGQETQYF	TGTGCCAGCAGCTCCACTGACCGGGACGGAGGTCAAGAGACCCAGTACTTC
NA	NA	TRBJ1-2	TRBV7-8	CASSLAQGPSYGYTF	TGTGCCAGCAGCTTAGCCCAGGGGCCTAGCTATGGCTACACCTTC
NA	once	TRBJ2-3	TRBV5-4	CASSAGGYTQYF	TGTGCCAGCAGCGCAGGAGGGTATACGCAGTATTTT
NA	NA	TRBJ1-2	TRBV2	CASSSHTGNYGYTF	TGTGCCAGCAGTTCGCACACAGGGAACTATGGCTACACCTTC
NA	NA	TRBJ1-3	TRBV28	CASSPVEFRSGNTIYF	TGTGCCAGCAGTCCCGTCGAGTTCCGCTCTGGAAACACCATATATTTT
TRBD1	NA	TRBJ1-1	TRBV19	CASSIRQGVFTEAFF	TGTGCCAGTAGTATTCGACAGGGGGTGTTCACTGAAGCTTTCTTT
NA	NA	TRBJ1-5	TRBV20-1	CSARRDQPQHF	TGCAGTGCTAGAAGGGATCAGCCCCAGCATTTT
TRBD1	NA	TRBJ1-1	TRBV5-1	CASSGTGVNTEAFF	TGCGCCAGCAGCGGAACAGGGGTCAACACTGAAGCTTTCTTT
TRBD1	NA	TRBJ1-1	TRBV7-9	CASSSGTVYTEAFF	TGTGCCAGCAGCTCAGGGACAGTGTACACTGAAGCTTTCTTT
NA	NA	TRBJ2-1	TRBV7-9	CASSLAWSRSHNEQFF	TGTGCCAGCAGCTTAGCGTGGTCTAGGTCCCACAATGAGCAGTTCTTC
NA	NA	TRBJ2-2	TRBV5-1	CASSLLAGEGTGELFF	TGCGCCAGCAGCTTGTTGGCAGGGGAAGGAACCGGGGAGCTGTTTTTT
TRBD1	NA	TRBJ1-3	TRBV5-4	CASSQSDRGKYTIYF	TGTGCCAGCAGCCAATCCGACAGGGGGAAATACACCATATATTTT
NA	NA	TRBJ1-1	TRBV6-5	CASSYVDRNTEAFF	TGTGCCAGCAGTTATGTGGACAGGAACACTGAAGCTTTCTTT
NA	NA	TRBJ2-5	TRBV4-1	CASSQDRRETQYF	TGCGCCAGCAGCCAAGATCGACGAGAGACCCAGTACTTC
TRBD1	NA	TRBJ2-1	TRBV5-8	CASSLNRGLYNEQFF	TGTGCCAGCAGCTTGAACAGGGGGCTGTACAATGAGCAGTTCTTC
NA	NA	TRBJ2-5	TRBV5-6	CASSLVGLVEETQYF	TGTGCCAGCAGCTTGGTGGGACTCGTGGAAGAGACCCAGTACTTC
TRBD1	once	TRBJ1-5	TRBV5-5	CASSFGRPGQRNQPQHF	TGTGCCAGCAGCTTTGGGCGACCGGGACAGAGGAATCAGCCCCAGCATTTT
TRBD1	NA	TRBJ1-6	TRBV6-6	CASSYLQGSSPLHF	TGTGCCAGCAGTTATTTACAGGGGAGTTCACCCCTCCACTTT
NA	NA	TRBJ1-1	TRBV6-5	CASSTGTVNTEAFF	TGTGCCAGCAGTACAGGTACAGTGAACACTGAAGCTTTCTTT
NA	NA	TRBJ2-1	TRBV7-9	CASSLFGSEQFF	TGTGCCAGCAGCTTATTTGGAAGTGAGCAGTTCTTC
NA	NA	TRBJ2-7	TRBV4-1	CASSIEPPTGTVAYEQYF	TGCGCCAGTTCAATAGAGCCGCCAACCGGGACTGTAGCCTACGAGCAGTACTTC
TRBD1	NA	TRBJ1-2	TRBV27	CASSSRTGLYGYTF	TGTGCCAGCAGTTCACGGACAGGACTATATGGCTACACCTTC
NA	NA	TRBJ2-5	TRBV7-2	CASSPHPQETQYF	TGTGCCAGCAGCCCGCACCCACAAGAGACCCAGTACTTC
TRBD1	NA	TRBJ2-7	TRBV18	CASSTGTGNYEQYF	TGTGCCAGCTCAACCGGGACAGGGAACTACGAGCAGTACTTC
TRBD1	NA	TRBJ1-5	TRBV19	CASRTGYQPQHF	TGTGCCAGTCGGACAGGGTATCAGCCCCAGCATTTT
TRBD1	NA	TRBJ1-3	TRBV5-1	CASSRDRMTGNTIYF	TGCGCCAGCAGCAGGGACAGAATGACTGGAAACACCATATATTTT
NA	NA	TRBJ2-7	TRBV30	CAWSVSIGGYEQYF	TGTGCCTGGAGTGTTTCGATCGGGGGATACGAGCAGTACTTC
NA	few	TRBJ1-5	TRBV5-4	CASSWDGNQPQHF	TGTGCCAGCAGCTGGGACGGAAATCAGCCCCAGCATTTT
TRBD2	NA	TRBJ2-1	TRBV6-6	CASSSGLAGDEQFF	TGTGCCAGCAGTTCAGGACTAGCGGGAGATGAGCAGTTCTTC
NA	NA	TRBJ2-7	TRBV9	CASSVSTGYEQYF	TGTGCCAGCAGCGTATCTACAGGCTACGAGCAGTACTTC
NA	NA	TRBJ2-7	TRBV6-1	CASSDYSYEQYF	TGTGCCAGCAGTGACTACTCCTACGAGCAGTACTTC
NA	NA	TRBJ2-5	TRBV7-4	CASSLGDRPGAQETQYF	TGTGCCAGCAGCTTAGGAGACCGTCCAGGGGCCCAAGAGACCCAGTACTTC
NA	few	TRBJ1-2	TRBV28	CASSLLGRAGYTF	TGTGCCAGCAGTTTATTAGGCAGGGCGGGCTACACCTTC
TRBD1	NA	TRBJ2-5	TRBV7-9	CASSSGNDRARETQYF	TGTGCCAGCAGCTCAGGGAACGACAGGGCGCGGGAGACCCAGTACTTC
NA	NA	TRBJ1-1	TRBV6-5	CASSPWGNTEAFF	TGTGCCAGCAGTCCCTGGGGGAACACTGAAGCTTTCTTT
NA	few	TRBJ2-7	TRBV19	CASSPQGTGTYEQYF	TGTGCCAGTAGCCCCCAGGGTACAGGGACCTACGAGCAGTACTTC
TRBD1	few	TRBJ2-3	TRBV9	CASSVEGGASDTQYF	TGTGCCAGCAGCGTAGAAGGGGGCGCATCAGATACGCAGTATTTT
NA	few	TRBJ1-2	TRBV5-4	CASSLRDRSYGYTF	TGTGCCAGCAGCCTCCGGGACCGCTCCTATGGCTACACCTTC
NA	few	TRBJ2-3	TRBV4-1	CASSPYRSADTQYF	TGCGCCAGCAGCCCTTACAGAAGCGCAGATACGCAGTATTTT
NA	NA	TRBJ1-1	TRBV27	CASSLRAGMNTEAFF	TGTGCCAGCAGTTTAAGGGCAGGGATGAACACTGAAGCTTTCTTT
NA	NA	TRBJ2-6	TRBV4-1	CASSGGVGPGANVLTF	TGCGCCAGCAGCGGGGGCGTAGGTCCCGGGGCCAACGTCCTGACTTTC
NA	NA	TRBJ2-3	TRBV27	CASSFLTDTQYF	TGTGCCAGCAGTTTCCTCACAGATACGCAGTATTTT
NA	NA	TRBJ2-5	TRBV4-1	CASSSRERETQYF	TGCGCCAGCAGTTCCAGGGAGAGAGAGACCCAGTACTTC
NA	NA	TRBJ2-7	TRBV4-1	CASSQDRTGPLYEQYF	TGCGCCAGCAGCCAAGATCGTACAGGGCCTCTCTACGAGCAGTACTTC
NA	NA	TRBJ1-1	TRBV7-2	CASSLEGWGYGAEAFF	TGTGCCAGCAGCTTAGAGGGATGGGGATATGGGGCTGAAGCTTTCTTT
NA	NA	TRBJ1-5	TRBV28	CASSSPIGRVSNQPQHF	TGTGCCAGCAGTTCCCCCATAGGCCGGGTGAGCAATCAGCCCCAGCATTTT
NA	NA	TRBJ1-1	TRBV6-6	CASSYSGQGTTEAFF	TGTGCCAGCAGTTACTCTGGGCAGGGGACCACTGAAGCTTTCTTT
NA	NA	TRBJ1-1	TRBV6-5	CASFGGGDEAFF	TGTGCCAGCTTCGGAGGGGGAGATGAAGCTTTCTTT
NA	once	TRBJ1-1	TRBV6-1	CASSLQIMNTEAFF	TGTGCCAGCAGTCTACAGATTATGAACACTGAAGCTTTCTTT
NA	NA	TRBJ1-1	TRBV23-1	CAQVGLNTEAFF	TGCGCCCAAGTGGGGTTGAACACTGAAGCTTTCTTT
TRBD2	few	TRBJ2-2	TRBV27	CASSSLSGLNTGELFF	TGTGCCAGCAGTTCCCTTAGCGGGCTGAACACCGGGGAGCTGTTTTTT
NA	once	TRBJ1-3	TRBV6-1	CASSEIGSGNTIYF	TGTGCCAGCAGTGAAATCGGGTCAGGAAACACCATATATTTT
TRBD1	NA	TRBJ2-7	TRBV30	CAWSRRGLLAYEQYF	TGTGCCTGGAGTCGTAGGGGGCTCCTGGCCTACGAGCAGTACTTC